This paragraph reports one TCR beta chain. Per the study methods: Amplifying reference gene primers gave estimates of nucleated cell counts. The assay was immunoSEQ multiplex PCR, and TCRdb's table has in-frame clones only and misses some. The DNA gave D and trimming, while V, J and clone size come from that table. The repertoire holds 270,000 or so clones, with roughly 86% as singletons. This sample is drawn from a study of blood T cell repertoires in COVID-19. Study information: PBMCs, B-cell-depleted T cells, or T cells provided the cDNA or gDNA that made up the material.

This CDR3 region has 12 residues. V gave up 5 bases and J gave up 8 bases; unmatched junction bases: 3. Germline V gives CDR1 SGHNT, CDR2 YYREEE (reference sequence). Grouping used clinical history reported by participants in a survey and questionnaire. The TCR originated in a woman under 30 who had recovered from COVID-19. This chain joins TRBV5-4 and TRBJ2-1; 8 bases are a match to TRBD2. Material: PBMCs or T cells enriched from blood (not recorded which). The CDR3 loop is CASRGSGDEQFF. CDR3 nucleotide sequence: TGTGCCAGCAGGGGTAGCGGGGATGAGCAGTTCTTC.